The sequence of this T cell receptor (beta chain) was determined in a study of blood T cell repertoires in COVID-19. The CDR3 contains 14 residues. The germline gives CDR1 LNHDA, CDR2 SQIVND (reference sequence). With 3 bases removed from V and 5 bases from J, the gap between germline ends came to 11 bases. Sequenced by immunoSEQ multiplex PCR; TCRdb stores in-frame clones only, minus some. Counted here are some 510,000 clones, around 89% occurring once; the ten biggest clones make up approximately 1.8%. Assignment of participants to cohorts was predicated upon participant-reported clinical history. This clone was counted a few times.

This chain connects TRBV19 to TRBJ1-5, with D tentatively TRBD1 (6 bases). The receptor was isolated from a woman between 40 and 55 years old who had recovered from COVID-19. The sequencing sample was made of PBMCs or T cells enriched from blood (not recorded which). For the CDR3, the DNA is TGTGCCAGTAGTATGGGGGGGCCCCATCAGCCCCAGCATTTT. It yields the protein CASSMGGPHQPQHF.